This T cell receptor beta chain was captured by sequencing in a study of cytomegalovirus exposure and HLA in healthy donors. V dropped 5 bases and J dropped 5 bases, with 15 bases sitting between them. Germline CDR1 MDHEN, CDR2 SYDVKM. The CDR3 length is 14 residues. On this clone: Its target is unknown.

Study outcomes and limitations: There were 150 or so TCR beta chains listed as cytomegalovirus-associated. A prior analysis recorded that most TCR beta V segments were productive about 90% or about 30% of the time. TCR beta chain V- and J-gene trimming was linked, in a later analysis, to a missense variant in DCLRE1C. Later analysis revealed greater clonal expansion in HLA-associated TCR beta chains than in equally common others.

This PCR relied on a set of 60 Vbeta primers and 13 Jbeta primers. TCRdb's copy holds only in-frame clones and misses some; the assay was immunoSEQ multiplex PCR. The sample lists tens of thousands of clones; around 78% were seen once. The sample taken for sequencing was PBMCs. This TCR derives from a man in his fifties or sixties in good health and CMV-seronegative. The chain recombines TRBV28 with TRBJ1-1, with D possibly being TRBD1 (6 bases). Written as DNA, the CDR3 is TGTGCCAGCAGTCTGGACAGTAGGGGGACTGAAGCTTTCTTT. Amino acids: CASSLDSRGTEAFF.